Listed below are T cell receptor beta chains from one sample, sequenced in a study of T cells in Graves' hyperthyroidism and ophthalmopathy. Using its own MiXCR run on the multiplex PCR reads, TCRdb lists one record per CDR3 protein. This repertoire shows about 290,000 distinct CDR3 sequences, approximately 15% found once; its top ten account for roughly 7.7%. Material: blood. These receptors came from a woman aged 40 to 50 with Graves' hyperthyroidism. The CDR3 runs from the conserved cysteine through the conserved F or W. The D gene is left open where the match is weak. Clone size, where shown, is once, few, many, or a class for clones that have expanded.

>NA|many|TRBV12-3/TRBV12-4|TRBJ2-7
CASSPGYEQYF
TGTGCCAGCAGTCCTGGCTACGAGCAGTACTTC
>NA|many|TRBV7-9|TRBJ2-7
CASSLVPPRAYEQYF
TGTGCCAGCAGCTTAGTTCCGCCCCGGGCGTACGAGCAGTACTTC
>NA|many|TRBV20-1|TRBJ1-1
CSARDWGQLNTEAFF
TGCAGTGCTAGAGATTGGGGACAATTGAACACTGAAGCTTTCTTT
>NA|many|TRBV20-1|TRBJ1-1
CSARAGGINTEAFF
TGCAGTGCTAGGGCAGGAGGGATCAACACTGAAGCTTTCTTT
>TRBD2|NA|TRBV6-1|TRBJ2-3
CASSEGGTTNTQYF
TGTGCCAGCAGTGAAGGGGGGACTACAAATACGCAGTATTTT
>NA|few|TRBV20-1|TRBJ2-2
CSARANTGELFF
TGCAGTGCTAGAGCCAACACCGGGGAGCTGTTTTTT
>NA|many|TRBV19|TRBJ1-5
CASTRGSNQPQHF
TGTGCCAGTACTCGGGGTAGCAATCAGCCCCAGCATTTT
>NA|many|TRBV10-3|TRBJ2-7
CATSPGASGHYEQYF
TGTGCCACGAGCCCAGGGGCTAGCGGACACTACGAGCAGTACTTC
>NA|NA|TRBV28|TRBJ1-3
CASAPQDSGNTIYF
TGTGCCAGCGCCCCCCAAGACTCTGGAAACACCATATATTTT
>TRBD1|few|TRBV20-1|TRBJ1-5
CSARNRGESNQPQHF
TGCAGTGCTAGAAACAGGGGGGAAAGCAATCAGCCCCAGCATTTT
>NA|many|TRBV12-3/TRBV12-4|TRBJ2-5
CASRGLQETQYF
TGTGCCAGCAGGGGTCTACAAGAGACCCAGTACTTC
>TRBD1|once|TRBV2|TRBJ2-5
CASSLVVWGTGQETQYF
TGTGCCAGCAGCTTAGTGGTCTGGGGGACAGGGCAAGAGACCCAGTACTTC
>TRBD2|NA|TRBV15|TRBJ2-2
CATSRLTSGVYTRELFF
TGTGCCACCAGCAGATTGACTAGCGGGGTATACACCAGGGAGCTGTTTTTT
>NA|many|TRBV27|TRBJ1-1
CASSFYGFPNTEAFF
TGTGCCAGCAGTTTTTACGGATTCCCGAACACTGAAGCTTTCTTT
>NA|many|TRBV5-1|TRBJ2-1
CASSLAPLNEQFF
TGCGCCAGCAGCTTGGCTCCCCTCAATGAGCAGTTCTTC
>TRBD2|many|TRBV20-1|TRBJ2-1
CSARTPPGLAGGWINEQFF
TGCAGTGCTAGAACTCCACCGGGACTAGCGGGAGGGTGGATTAATGAGCAGTTCTTC
>NA|few|TRBV18|TRBJ1-3
CASTGRVGNTIYF
TGTGCCAGCACCGGGAGAGTGGGAAACACCATATATTTT
>TRBD2|many|TRBV2|TRBJ2-5
CASIRQAGAGETQYF
TGTGCCAGCATCAGACAAGCGGGGGCAGGGGAGACCCAGTACTTC
>TRBD2|few|TRBV20-1|TRBJ2-1
CSAWSGTYNEQFF
TGCAGTGCATGGAGCGGGACCTACAATGAGCAGTTCTTC
>NA|many|TRBV2|TRBJ1-5
CASRGGGGKGPQHF
TGTGCCAGCAGGGGGGGCGGAGGGAAGGGGCCCCAGCATTTT
>NA|many|TRBV28|TRBJ1-2
CASTDRYGYTF
TGTGCCAGCACCGACAGATATGGCTACACCTTC
>NA|many|TRBV12-3/TRBV12-4|TRBJ2-1
CASSHRGYEQFF
TGTGCCAGCAGCCATCGGGGGTATGAGCAGTTCTTC
>NA|many|TRBV3-1|TRBJ2-1
CASSQDLGGTLNEQFF
TGTGCCAGCAGCCAAGATTTAGGGGGGACGCTTAATGAGCAGTTCTTC
>NA|few|TRBV11-3|TRBJ2-7
CASSSGDMGGQYF
TGTGCCAGCAGCTCAGGGGACATGGGCGGGCAGTACTTC
>TRBD2|NA|TRBV30|TRBJ2-1
CAWSPGLAGANEQFF
TGTGCCTGGAGTCCCGGACTAGCGGGAGCCAATGAGCAGTTCTTC
>NA|many|TRBV6-1|TRBJ1-2
CASSGGGPYYGYTF
TGTGCCAGCAGTGGAGGGGGTCCGTACTATGGCTACACCTTC
>TRBD1|many|TRBV28|TRBJ1-1
CASSPWAELPGGGAFF
TGTGCCAGCAGTCCATGGGCCGAGTTGCCAGGGGGGGGGGCTTTCTTT
>TRBD1|many|TRBV25-1|TRBJ2-3
CASRPNIDRATQYF
TGTGCCAGCAGACCCAACATTGACAGGGCTACGCAGTATTTT
>TRBD1|many|TRBV11-2|TRBJ1-3
CASSFTGGRISGNTIYF
TGTGCCAGCAGCTTCACAGGGGGCCGTATCTCTGGAAACACCATATATTTT
>TRBD1|few|TRBV29-1|TRBJ2-1
CSVEDGWAGGYNEQFF
TGCAGCGTTGAAGATGGGTGGGCAGGGGGCTACAATGAGCAGTTCTTC
>NA|many|TRBV6-1|TRBJ1-5
CASSEGGDTNQPQHF
TGTGCCAGCAGTGAGGGAGGGGACACCAATCAGCCCCAGCATTTT
>NA|many|TRBV25-1|TRBJ1-2
CASSAGPGYGYTF
TGTGCCAGCAGTGCTGGACCGGGATATGGCTACACCTTC
>NA|few|TRBV4-1|TRBJ2-1
CASSQRGAAYNEQFF
TGCGCCAGCAGCCAGCGGGGAGCGGCCTACAATGAGCAGTTCTTC
>TRBD2|many|TRBV7-9|TRBJ2-7
CASSPRGLARNEQYF
TGTGCCAGCAGCCCACGCGGACTAGCGAGGAACGAGCAGTACTTC
>TRBD2|NA|TRBV5-4|TRBJ2-1
CARPDEREVASTLNEQFF
TGTGCCAGACCCGACGAGCGGGAGGTTGCCTCTACTCTCAATGAGCAGTTCTTC
>TRBD1|many|TRBV5-5|TRBJ1-2
CASSMTGVGYTF
TGTGCCAGCAGCATGACAGGGGTTGGCTACACCTTC
>TRBD1|many|TRBV2|TRBJ1-2
CASRRTGFDGYTF
TGTGCCAGCAGGAGGACAGGGTTTGATGGCTACACCTTC
>NA|NA|TRBV7-6|TRBJ2-1
CASSLEVGNNEQFF
TGTGCCAGCAGCTTAGAGGTCGGGAACAATGAGCAGTTCTTC
>NA|NA|TRBV4-2|TRBJ1-1
CASRLGGREAFF
TGTGCCAGCAGGCTCGGCGGGCGGGAGGCTTTCTTT
>TRBD1|many|TRBV6-1|TRBJ1-1
CASITLAQGGGGTEAFF
TGTGCCAGCATTACCCTCGCACAGGGGGGAGGGGGCACTGAAGCTTTCTTT
>NA|many|TRBV28|TRBJ2-5
CASRRDSGKKTQYF
TGTGCCAGCAGGCGGGACAGTGGTAAAAAGACCCAGTACTTC